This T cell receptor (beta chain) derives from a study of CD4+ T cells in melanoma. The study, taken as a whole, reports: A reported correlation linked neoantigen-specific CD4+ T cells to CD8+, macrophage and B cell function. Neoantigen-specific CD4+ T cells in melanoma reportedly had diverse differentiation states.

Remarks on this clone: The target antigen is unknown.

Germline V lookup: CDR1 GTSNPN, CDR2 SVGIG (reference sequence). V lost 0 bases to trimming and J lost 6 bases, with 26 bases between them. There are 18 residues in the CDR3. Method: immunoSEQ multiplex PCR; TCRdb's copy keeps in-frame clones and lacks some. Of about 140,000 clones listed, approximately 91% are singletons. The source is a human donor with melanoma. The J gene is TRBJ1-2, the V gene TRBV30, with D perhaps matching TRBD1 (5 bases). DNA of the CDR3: TGTGCCTGGAGTGTAAACACAAGGGACCTCCGCCTCCGGCATGGCTACACCTTC. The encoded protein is CAWSVNTRDLRLRHGYTF.